The entry below describes one T cell receptor beta chain. Its antigen is as yet unknown. The CDR3 covers 12 residues. Germline CDR1 reads SNHLY; CDR2 reads FYNNEI. The data belong to a study of blood T cells in healthy people across ages. Study-level findings and limits: Estimated diversity that came from one million T cells was considered an underestimate.

All donors came from Russia, were Caucasian and healthy, and spanned ages about 6 to 100. The authors ran a second PCR of about 6 to 11 cycles using a sample-barcoded 5' primer and a J-beta primer mix. All cDNA molecules were each tagged by a template-switch adaptor with 12 random nucleotides. TCRdb called the 5' RACE reads again in MiXCR, with one record for every CDR3 protein. The top ten clones hold roughly 14% of a sample with about 670,000 distinct CDR3 sequences, around 50% of them seen once. The sample taken for sequencing was blood. This TCR was recovered from an elderly woman in good health. V usage is TRBV2 and J usage is TRBJ2-4; perhaps TRBD2 as D (6 bases). The DNA end is a closer match to TRBJ2-7, so the J assignment may be wrong. Here the CDR3 DNA reads TGTGCCAGCTTGGAGGGGTCCTACGAGCAGTACTTC. Amino acids: CASLEGSYEQYF.